The 2 T cell receptor beta chains below were found in one sample sequenced in a study of cytomegalovirus exposure and HLA in healthy donors. Primers: 60 Vbeta forward and 13 Jbeta reverse. Generated by immunoSEQ multiplex PCR, the TCRdb table keeps only in-frame clones and is missing some. The profile covers about 200,000 clones, with roughly three quarters appearing a single time and less than 2% taken by the ten largest. Sequencing input: PBMCs. The receptors were gathered from a man in his forties or fifties in good health and CMV-seronegative.

The V gene is TRBV30, the J gene TRBJ2-5; D might be TRBD2 (6 bases). Germline V gene sequence: CDR1 GTSNPN, CDR2 SVGIG (reference sequence). Deletions cut 1 base from V and 3 bases from J, with 12 bases between. There are 14 residues in the CDR3. The CDR3 here is CAWSAGRGKETQYF. The CDR3 DNA is TGTGCCTGGAGTGCCGGGAGAGGGAAAGAGACCCAGTACTTC.

This clone was detected only once. This rearrangement joins TRBV28 to TRBJ1-5; no firm D call. Trimming cost V 6 bases and J 5 bases, with 17 bases left between them. The CDR3 consists of 15 residues. In germline, CDR1 is MDHEN, CDR2 SYDVKM. For the CDR3, the DNA is TGTGCCAGCAGCACCTCACGAGGTCTTTATCAGCCCCAGCATTTT. Translated, it gives CASSTSRGLYQPQHF.